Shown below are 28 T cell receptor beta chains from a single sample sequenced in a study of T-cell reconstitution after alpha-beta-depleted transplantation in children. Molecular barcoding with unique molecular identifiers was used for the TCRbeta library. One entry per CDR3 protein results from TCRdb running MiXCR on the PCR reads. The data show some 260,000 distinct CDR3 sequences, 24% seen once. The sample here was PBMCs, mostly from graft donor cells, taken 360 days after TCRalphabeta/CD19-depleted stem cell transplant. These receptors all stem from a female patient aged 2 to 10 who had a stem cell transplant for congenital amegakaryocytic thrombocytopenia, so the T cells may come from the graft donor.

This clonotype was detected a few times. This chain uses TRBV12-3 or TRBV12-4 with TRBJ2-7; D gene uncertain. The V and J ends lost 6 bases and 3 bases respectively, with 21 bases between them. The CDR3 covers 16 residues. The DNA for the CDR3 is TGTGCCAGCAGAGTAGTCGGACGCTCTGGGTACTACGAGCAGTACTTC. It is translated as CASRVVGRSGYYEQYF.

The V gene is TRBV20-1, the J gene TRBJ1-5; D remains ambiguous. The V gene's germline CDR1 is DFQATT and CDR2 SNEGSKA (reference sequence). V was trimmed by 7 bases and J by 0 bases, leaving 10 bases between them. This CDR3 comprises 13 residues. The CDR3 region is CSVLGYSNQPQHF. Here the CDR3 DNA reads TGCAGTGTACTAGGGTATAGCAATCAGCCCCAGCATTTT.

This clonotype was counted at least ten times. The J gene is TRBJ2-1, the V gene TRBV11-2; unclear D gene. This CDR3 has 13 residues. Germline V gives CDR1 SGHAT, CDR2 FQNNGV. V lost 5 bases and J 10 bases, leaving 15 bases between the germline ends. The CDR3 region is CASSPPLGREQFF. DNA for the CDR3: TGTGCCAGCAGCCCCCCCCTAGGACGGGAGCAGTTCTTC.

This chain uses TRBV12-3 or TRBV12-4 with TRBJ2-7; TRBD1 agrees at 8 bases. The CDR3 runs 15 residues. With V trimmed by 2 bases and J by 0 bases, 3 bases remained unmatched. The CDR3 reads CASSLHTGGSYEQYF. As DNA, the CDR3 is TGTGCCAGCAGTTTACACACAGGGGGCTCCTACGAGCAGTACTTC.

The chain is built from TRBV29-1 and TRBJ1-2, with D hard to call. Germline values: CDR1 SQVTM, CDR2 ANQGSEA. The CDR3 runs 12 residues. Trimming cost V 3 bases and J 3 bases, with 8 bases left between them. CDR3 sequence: CSVESSYYGYTF. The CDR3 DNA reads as TGCAGCGTTGAGAGCAGTTACTATGGCTACACCTTC.

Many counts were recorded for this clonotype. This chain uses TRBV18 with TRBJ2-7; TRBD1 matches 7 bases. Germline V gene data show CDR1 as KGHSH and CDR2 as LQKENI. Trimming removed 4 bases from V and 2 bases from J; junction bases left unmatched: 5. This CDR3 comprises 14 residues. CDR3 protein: CASSQQTGPYEQYF. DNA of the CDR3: TGTGCCAGCTCACAGCAGACAGGGCCCTACGAGCAGTACTTC.

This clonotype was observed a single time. CDR3 sequence: CSARDSGGTGKSQAFF. CDR3 sequence (DNA): TGCAGTGCTAGAGATAGTGGCGGGACTGGAAAATCACAAGCTTTCTTT. This chain uses TRBV20-1 with TRBJ1-1, with D possibly TRBD1 on 5 matching bases. Germline V gene sequence: CDR1 DFQATT, CDR2 SNEGSKA (reference sequence). There are 16 residues in the CDR3. V was shortened by 0 bases and J by 9 bases, with 23 bases between the two germline ends.

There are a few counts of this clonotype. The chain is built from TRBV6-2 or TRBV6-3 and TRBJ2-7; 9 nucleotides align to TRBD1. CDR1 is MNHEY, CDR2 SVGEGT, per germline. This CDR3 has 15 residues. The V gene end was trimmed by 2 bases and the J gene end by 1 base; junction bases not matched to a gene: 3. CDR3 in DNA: TGTGCCAGCAGTTACGGGACAGGGTTATCCTACGAGCAGTACTTC. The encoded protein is CASSYGTGLSYEQYF.

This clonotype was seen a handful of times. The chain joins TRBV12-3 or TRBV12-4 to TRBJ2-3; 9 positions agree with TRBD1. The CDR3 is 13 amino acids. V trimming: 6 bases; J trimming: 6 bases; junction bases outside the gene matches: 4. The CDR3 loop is CASRGTGSDTQYF. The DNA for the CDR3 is TGTGCCAGCAGGGGGACAGGGAGCGATACGCAGTATTTT.

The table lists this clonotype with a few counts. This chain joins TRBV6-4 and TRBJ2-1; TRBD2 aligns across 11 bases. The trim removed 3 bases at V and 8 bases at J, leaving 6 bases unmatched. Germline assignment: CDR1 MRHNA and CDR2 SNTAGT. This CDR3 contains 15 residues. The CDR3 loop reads CASSEGTSGGDEQFF. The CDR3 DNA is TGTGCCAGCAGTGAAGGGACTAGCGGAGGCGATGAGCAGTTCTTC.

The CDR3 DNA is TGTGCCAGCAGTTATAGGAGGGCAATAGAAGCTTTCTTT. Its protein is CASSYRRAIEAFF. J is TRBJ1-1 and V is TRBV6-5; D gene uncertain. The germline V gene has CDR1 MNHEY and CDR2 SVGAGI. The CDR3 is 13 residues long. Trimming cost V 3 bases and J 8 bases, with 13 bases left between them.

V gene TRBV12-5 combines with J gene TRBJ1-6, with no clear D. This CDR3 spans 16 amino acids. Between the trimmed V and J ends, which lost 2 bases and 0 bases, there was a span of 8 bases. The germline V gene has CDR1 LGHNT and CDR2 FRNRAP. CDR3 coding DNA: TGTGCTAGTGGTTTGATACCTAGCTCCTATAATTCACCCCTCCACTTT. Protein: CASGLIPSSYNSPLHF.

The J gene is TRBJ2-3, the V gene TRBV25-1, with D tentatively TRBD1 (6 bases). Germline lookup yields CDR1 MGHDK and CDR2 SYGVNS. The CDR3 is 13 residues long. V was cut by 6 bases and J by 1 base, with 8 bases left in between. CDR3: CASRGAGTDTQYF. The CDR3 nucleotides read TGTGCCAGCAGGGGGGCAGGCACAGATACGCAGTATTTT. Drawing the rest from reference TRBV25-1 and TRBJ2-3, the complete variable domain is EADIYQTPRYLVIGTGKKITLECSQTMGHDKMYWYQQDPGMELHLIHYSYGVNSTEKGDLSSESTVSRIRTEHFPLTLESARPSHTSQYLCASRGAGTDTQYFGPGTRLTVL.

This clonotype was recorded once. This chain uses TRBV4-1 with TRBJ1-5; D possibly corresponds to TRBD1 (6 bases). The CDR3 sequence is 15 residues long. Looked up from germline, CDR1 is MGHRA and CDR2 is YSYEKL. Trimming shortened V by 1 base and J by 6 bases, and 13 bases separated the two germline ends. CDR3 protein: CASSQVMGAGQPQHF. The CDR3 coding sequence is TGCGCCAGCAGCCAAGTTATGGGGGCAGGTCAGCCCCAGCATTTT.

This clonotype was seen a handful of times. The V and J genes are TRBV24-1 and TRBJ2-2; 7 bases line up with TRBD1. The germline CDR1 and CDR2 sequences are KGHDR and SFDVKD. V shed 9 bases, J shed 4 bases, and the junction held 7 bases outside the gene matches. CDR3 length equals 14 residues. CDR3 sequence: CATQDRAGTGELFF. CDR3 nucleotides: TGTGCCACCCAAGACAGGGCGGGCACCGGGGAGCTGTTTTTT.

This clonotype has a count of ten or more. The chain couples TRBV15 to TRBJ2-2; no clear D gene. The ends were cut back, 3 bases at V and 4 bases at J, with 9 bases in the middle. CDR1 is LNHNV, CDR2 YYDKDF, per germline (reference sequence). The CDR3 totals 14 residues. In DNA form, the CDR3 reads TGTGCCACCAGCAGCTCCCTTGCCACCGGGGAGCTGTTTTTT. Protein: CATSSSLATGELFF.

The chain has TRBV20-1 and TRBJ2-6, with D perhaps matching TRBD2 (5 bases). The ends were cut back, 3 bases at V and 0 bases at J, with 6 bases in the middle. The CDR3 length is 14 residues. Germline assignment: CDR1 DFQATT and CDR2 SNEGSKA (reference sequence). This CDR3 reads CSAREASGANVLTF. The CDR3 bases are TGCAGTGCTAGGGAGGCCTCTGGGGCCAACGTCCTGACTTTC.

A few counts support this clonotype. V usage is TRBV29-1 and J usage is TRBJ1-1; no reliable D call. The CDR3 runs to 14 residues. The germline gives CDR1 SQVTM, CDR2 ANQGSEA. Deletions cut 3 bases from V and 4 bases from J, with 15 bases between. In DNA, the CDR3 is TGCAGCGTTGAGCAGAAACTTAAGGGCACTGAAGCTTTCTTT. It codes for CSVEQKLKGTEAFF.

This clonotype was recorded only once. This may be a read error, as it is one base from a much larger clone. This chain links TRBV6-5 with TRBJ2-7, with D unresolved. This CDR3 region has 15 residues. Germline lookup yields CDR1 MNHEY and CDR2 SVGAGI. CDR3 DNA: TGTGCCAGCAGTTACGCAAGGAGCTCGGGCTACGAGCGGTACTTC. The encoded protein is CASSYARSSGYERYF.

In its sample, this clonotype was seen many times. CDR3 bases: TGCGCCAGCAGCCAGAAGTTTAGGGACAGGGGAGGGAGTGAGCAGTTCTTC. Translated, it gives CASSQKFRDRGGSEQFF. The V and J genes are TRBV5-1 and TRBJ2-1, with 10 bases that match TRBD1. Germline trimming cut 4 bases from V and 9 bases from J; bases unmatched to any gene: 16. This CDR3 region has 17 residues. CDR1 and CDR2 from the germline V gene are SGHRS and YFSETQ.

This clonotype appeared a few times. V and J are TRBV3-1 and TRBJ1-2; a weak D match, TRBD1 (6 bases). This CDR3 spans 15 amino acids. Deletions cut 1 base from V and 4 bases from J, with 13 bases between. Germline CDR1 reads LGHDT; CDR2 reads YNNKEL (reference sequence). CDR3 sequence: CASSQGLRGGYGYTF. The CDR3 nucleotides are TGTGCCAGCAGCCAAGGCCTCAGGGGCGGCTATGGCTACACCTTC. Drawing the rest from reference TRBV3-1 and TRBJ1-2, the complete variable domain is DTAVSQTPKYLVTQMGNDKSIKCEQNLGHDTMYWYKQDSKKFLKIMFSYNNKELIINETVPNRFSPKSPDKAHLNLHINSLELGDSAVYFCASSQGLRGGYGYTFGSGTRLTVV.

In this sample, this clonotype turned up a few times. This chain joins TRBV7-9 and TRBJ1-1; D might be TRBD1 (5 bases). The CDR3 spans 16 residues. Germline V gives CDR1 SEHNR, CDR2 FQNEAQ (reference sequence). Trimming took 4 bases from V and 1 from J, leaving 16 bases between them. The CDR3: CASSSSTDLGNTEAFF. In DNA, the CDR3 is TGTGCCAGCAGCTCTTCGACAGACTTAGGGAACACTGAAGCTTTCTTT.

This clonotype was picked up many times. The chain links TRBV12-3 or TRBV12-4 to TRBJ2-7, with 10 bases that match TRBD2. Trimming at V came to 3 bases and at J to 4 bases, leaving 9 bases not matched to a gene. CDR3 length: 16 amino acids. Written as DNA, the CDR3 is TGTGCCAGCAGTTTTACCCTAGCGGGAGTCGTATACGAGCAGTACTTC. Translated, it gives CASSFTLAGVVYEQYF.

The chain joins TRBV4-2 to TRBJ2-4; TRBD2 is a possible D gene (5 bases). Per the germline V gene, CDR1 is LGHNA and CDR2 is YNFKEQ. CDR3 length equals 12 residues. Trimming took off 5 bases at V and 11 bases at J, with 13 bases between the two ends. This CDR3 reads CASSIGKNVQYF. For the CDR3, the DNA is TGTGCCAGCAGCATCGGGAAAAATGTTCAGTACTTC.

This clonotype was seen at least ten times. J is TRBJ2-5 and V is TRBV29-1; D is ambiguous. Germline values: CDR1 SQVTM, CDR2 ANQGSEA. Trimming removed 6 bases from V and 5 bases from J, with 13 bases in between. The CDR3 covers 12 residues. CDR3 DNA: TGCAGCGTCCGGACCGTCCAGGAGACCCAGTACTTC. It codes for CSVRTVQETQYF.

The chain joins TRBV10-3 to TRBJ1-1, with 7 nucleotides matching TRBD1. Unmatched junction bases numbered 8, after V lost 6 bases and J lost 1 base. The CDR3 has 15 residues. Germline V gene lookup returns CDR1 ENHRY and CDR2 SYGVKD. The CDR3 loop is CAIRKLDRANTEAFF. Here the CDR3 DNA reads TGTGCCATCAGAAAACTCGACAGGGCGAACACTGAAGCTTTCTTT.

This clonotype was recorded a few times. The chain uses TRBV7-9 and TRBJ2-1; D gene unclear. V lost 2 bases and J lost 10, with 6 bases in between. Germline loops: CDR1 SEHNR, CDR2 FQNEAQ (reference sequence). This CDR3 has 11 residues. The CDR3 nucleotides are TGTGCCAGCAGCTTATCGGAAGAGCAGTTCTTC. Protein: CASSLSEEQFF. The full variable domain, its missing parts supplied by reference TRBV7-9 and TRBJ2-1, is DTGVSQNPRHKITKRGQNVTFRCDPISEHNRLYWYRQTLGQGPEFLTYFQNEAQLEKSRLLSDRFSAERPKGSFSTLEIQRTEQGDSAMYLCASSLSEEQFFGPGTRLTVL.

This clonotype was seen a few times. CDR3 nucleotide sequence: TGTGCCAGCAGCCGGGGCGTGATCCACACAGATACGCAGTATTTT. It is translated as CASSRGVIHTDTQYF. The chain is built from TRBV7-9 and TRBJ2-3, with D tentatively TRBD1 or TRBD2 (5 bases each). Trimming left V 5 bases short and J 2 bases short, with 14 bases between. The V gene's germline CDR1 is SEHNR and CDR2 FQNEAQ (reference sequence). The CDR3 contains 15 residues. The full variable domain, completed using reference TRBV7-9 and TRBJ2-3, is DTGVSQNPRHKITKRGQNVTFRCDPISEHNRLYWYRQTLGQGPEFLTYFQNEAQLEKSRLLSDRFSAERPKGSFSTLEIQRTEQGDSAMYLCASSRGVIHTDTQYFGPGTRLTVL.